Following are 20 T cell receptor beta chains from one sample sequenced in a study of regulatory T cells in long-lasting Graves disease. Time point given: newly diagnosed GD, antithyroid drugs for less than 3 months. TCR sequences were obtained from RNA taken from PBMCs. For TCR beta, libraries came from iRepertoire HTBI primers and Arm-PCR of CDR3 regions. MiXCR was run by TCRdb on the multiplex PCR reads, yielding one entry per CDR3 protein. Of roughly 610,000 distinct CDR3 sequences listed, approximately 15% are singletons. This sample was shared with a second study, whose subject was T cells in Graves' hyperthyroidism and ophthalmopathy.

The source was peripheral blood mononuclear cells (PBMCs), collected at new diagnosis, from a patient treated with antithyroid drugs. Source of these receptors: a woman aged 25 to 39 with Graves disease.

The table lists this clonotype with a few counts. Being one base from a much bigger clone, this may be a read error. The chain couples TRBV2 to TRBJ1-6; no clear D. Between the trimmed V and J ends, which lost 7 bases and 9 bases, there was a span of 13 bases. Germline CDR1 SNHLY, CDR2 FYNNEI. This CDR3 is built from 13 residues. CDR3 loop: CASKVEDSSPLHF. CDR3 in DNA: TGTGCCAGCAAGGTCGAAGATAGTTCACCCCTCCACTTT.

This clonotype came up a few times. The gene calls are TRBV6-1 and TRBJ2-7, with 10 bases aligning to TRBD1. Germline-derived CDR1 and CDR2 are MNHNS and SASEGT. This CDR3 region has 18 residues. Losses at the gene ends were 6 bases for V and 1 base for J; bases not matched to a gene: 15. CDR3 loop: CASRVFAGTGVFSYEQYF. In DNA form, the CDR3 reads TGTGCCAGCAGAGTGTTTGCGGGGACAGGGGTATTTTCCTACGAGCAGTACTTC.

CDR3 protein: CASSANGRTDTQYF. DNA for the CDR3: TGCGCCAGCAGTGCGAACGGACGCACAGATACGCAGTATTTT. The rearrangement joins TRBV10-2 to TRBJ2-3; D call uncertain. V shed 4 bases and J shed 1 base, with 9 bases lying between them. The CDR3 is 14 amino acids. The V gene's germline CDR1 is WSHSY and CDR2 SAAADI.

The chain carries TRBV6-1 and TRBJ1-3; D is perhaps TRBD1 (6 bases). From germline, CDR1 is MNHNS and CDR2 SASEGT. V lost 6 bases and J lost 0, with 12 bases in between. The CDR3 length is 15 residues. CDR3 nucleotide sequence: TGTGCCAGCAGACCGGGACAAAGCTCTGGAAACACCATATATTTT. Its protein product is CASRPGQSSGNTIYF.

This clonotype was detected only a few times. The CDR3 bases are TGTGCCAGCAGCTTAACGGGACTAGCGGGCGCCAAAAACATTCAGTACTTC. Translating it yields CASSLTGLAGAKNIQYF. This chain uses TRBV7-8 with TRBJ2-4; 12 nucleotides line up with TRBD2. V shed 2 bases, J shed 1 base, and the junction held 3 bases outside the gene matches. The CDR3 has 17 residues. Germline V gene sequence: CDR1 SGHVS, CDR2 FQNEAQ.

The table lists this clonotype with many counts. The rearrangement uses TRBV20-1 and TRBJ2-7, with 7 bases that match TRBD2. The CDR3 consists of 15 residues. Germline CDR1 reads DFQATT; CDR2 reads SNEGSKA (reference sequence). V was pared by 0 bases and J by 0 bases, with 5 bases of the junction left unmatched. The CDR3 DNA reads TGCAGTGCTAGAGATCATGGCGGGAGCTCCTACGAGCAGTACTTC. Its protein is CSARDHGGSSYEQYF.

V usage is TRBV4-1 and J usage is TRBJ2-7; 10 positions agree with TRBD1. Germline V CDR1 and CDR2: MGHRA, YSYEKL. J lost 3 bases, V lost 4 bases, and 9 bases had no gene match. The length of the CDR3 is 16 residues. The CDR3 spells CASSPRTGGPVYEQYF. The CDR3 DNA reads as TGCGCCAGCAGCCCTAGGACAGGGGGTCCAGTCTACGAGCAGTACTTC.

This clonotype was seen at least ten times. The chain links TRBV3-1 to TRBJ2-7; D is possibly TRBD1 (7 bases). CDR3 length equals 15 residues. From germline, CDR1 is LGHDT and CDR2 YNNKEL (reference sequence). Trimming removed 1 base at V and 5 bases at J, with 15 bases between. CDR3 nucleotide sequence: TGTGCCAGCAGCCAAGTATCCAGGGGGGATCACGAGCAGTACTTC. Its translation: CASSQVSRGDHEQYF.

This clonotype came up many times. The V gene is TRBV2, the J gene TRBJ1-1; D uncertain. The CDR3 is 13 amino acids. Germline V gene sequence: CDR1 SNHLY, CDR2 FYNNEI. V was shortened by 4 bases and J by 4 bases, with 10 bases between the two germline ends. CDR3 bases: TGTGCCAGCAGTGTCGTGGGGAGCACTGAAGCTTTCTTT. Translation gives CASSVVGSTEAFF. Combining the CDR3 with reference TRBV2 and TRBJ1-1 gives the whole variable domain EPEVTQTPSHQVTQMGQEVILRCVPISNHLYFYWYRQILGQKVEFLVSFYNNEISEKSEIFDDQFSVERPDGSNFTLKIRSTKLEDSAMYFCASSVVGSTEAFFGQGTRLTVV.

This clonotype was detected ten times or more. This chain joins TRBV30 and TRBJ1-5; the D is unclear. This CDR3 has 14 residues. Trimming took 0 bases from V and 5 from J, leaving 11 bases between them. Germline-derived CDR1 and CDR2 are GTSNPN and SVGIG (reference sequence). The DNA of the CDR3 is TGTGCCTGGAGTGTACTTGGCAGCCATCAGCCCCAGCATTTT. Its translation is CAWSVLGSHQPQHF.

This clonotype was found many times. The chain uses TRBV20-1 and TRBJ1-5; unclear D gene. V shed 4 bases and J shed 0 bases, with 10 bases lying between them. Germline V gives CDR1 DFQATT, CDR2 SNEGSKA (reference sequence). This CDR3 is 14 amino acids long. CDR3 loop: CSANKAHSNQPQHF. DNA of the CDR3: TGCAGTGCTAATAAGGCTCATAGCAATCAGCCCCAGCATTTT.

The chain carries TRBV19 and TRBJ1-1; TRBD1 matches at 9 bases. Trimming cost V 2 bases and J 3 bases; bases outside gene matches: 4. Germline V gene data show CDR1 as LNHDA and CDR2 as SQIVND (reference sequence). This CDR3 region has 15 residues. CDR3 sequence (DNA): TGTGCCAGTAGTATAAGCGGACAGGGGTACACTGAAGCTTTCTTT. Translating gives CASSISGQGYTEAFF.

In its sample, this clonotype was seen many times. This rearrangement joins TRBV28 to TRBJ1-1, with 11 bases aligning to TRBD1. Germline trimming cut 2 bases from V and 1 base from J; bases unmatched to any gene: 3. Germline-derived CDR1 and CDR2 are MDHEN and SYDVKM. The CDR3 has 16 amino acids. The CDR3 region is CASSLGTGGWNTEAFF. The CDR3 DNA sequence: TGTGCCAGCAGTTTAGGGACAGGGGGGTGGAACACTGAAGCTTTCTTT.

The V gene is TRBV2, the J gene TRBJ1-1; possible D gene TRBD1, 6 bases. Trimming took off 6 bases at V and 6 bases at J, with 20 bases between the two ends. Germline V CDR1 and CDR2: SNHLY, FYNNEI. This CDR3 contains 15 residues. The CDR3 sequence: CASRTQGTRFAEAFF. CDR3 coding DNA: TGTGCCAGCAGGACGCAGGGGACTAGATTTGCTGAAGCTTTCTTT.

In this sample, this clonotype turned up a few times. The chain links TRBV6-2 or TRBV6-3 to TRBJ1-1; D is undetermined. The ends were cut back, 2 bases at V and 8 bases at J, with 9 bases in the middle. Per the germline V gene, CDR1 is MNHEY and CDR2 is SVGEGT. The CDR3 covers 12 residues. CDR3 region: CASSYPKGEAFF. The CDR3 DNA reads TGTGCCAGCAGTTACCCCAAGGGAGAAGCTTTCTTT.

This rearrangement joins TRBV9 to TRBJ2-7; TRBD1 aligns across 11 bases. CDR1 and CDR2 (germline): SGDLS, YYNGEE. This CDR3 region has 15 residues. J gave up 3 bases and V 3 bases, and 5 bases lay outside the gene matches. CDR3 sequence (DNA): TGTGCCAGCAGCGCCTCCGGGACAGGGGGCTACGAGCAGTACTTC. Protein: CASSASGTGGYEQYF.

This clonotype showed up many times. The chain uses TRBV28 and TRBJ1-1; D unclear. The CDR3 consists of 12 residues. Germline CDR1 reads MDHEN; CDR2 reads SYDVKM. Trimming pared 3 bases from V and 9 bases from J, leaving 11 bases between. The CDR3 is CASSFVQAQAFF. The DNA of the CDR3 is TGTGCCAGCAGTTTTGTGCAGGCCCAAGCTTTCTTT.

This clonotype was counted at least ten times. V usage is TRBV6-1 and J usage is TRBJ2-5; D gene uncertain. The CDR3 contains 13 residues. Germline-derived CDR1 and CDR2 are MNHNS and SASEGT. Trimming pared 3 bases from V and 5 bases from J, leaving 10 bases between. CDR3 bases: TGTGCCAGCAGTGATTTAGGGAAGGAGACCCAGTACTTC. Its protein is CASSDLGKETQYF.

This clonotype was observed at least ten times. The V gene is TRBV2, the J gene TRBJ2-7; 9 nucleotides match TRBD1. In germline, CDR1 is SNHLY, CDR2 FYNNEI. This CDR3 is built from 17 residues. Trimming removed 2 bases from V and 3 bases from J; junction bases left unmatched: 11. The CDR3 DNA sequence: TGTGCCAGCAGTGAATTTCGGGGGACAGGGATTCGCTACGAGCAGTACTTC. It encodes CASSEFRGTGIRYEQYF. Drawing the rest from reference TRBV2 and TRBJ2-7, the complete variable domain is EPEVTQTPSHQVTQMGQEVILRCVPISNHLYFYWYRQILGQKVEFLVSFYNNEISEKSEIFDDQFSVERPDGSNFTLKIRSTKLEDSAMYFCASSEFRGTGIRYEQYFGPGTRLTVT.

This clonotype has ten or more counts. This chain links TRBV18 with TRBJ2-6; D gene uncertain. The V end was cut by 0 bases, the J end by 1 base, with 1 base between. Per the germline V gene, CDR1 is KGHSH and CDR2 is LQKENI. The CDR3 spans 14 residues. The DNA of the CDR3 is TGTGCCAGCTCACCACCGTCTGGGGCCAACGTCCTGACTTTC. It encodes CASSPPSGANVLTF. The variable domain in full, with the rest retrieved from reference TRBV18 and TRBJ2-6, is NAGVMQNPRHLVRRRGQEARLRCSPMKGHSHVYWYRQLPEEGLKFMVYLQKENIIDESGMPKERFSAEFPKEGPSILRIQQVVRGDSAAYFCASSPPSGANVLTFGAGSRLTVL.